The 32 T cell receptor beta chains below come from one sample, sequenced in a study of T cell repertoires in cytomegalovirus infection. TCRdb re-derived calls from the reads in MiXCR, one entry per CDR3 protein. The profile shows about 330,000 distinct CDR3 sequences, around 9.5% of them singletons. What was sequenced was PBMCs. The receptors stem from a human donor in good health (CMV status not recorded). Some clones in this sample may be carry-over from other donors' samples.

This clonotype occurred a few times. J is TRBJ1-1 and V is TRBV7-9; TRBD1 matches 8 bases. This CDR3 is built from 15 residues. Unmatched junction bases numbered 6, after V lost 5 bases and J lost 1 base. Germline V gene data show CDR1 as SEHNR and CDR2 as FQNEAQ (reference sequence). The CDR3 reads CASSLETGENTEAFF. Here the CDR3 DNA reads TGTGCCAGCAGCCTTGAGACAGGGGAGAACACTGAAGCTTTCTTT.

V usage is TRBV4-3 and J usage is TRBJ2-3; D is uncertain. The CDR3 length is 17 residues. Deletions cut 0 bases from V and 2 bases from J, with 15 bases between. CDR1 is LGHNA, CDR2 YSLEER, per germline. This CDR3 is CASSQDRNSRYTDTQYF. The CDR3 DNA is TGCGCCAGCAGCCAAGATCGAAATAGCAGATACACAGATACGCAGTATTTT.

There are many counts of this clonotype. V usage is TRBV7-2 and J usage is TRBJ1-5; 10 nucleotides line up with TRBD1. The CDR3 totals 22 residues. Trimming at V came to 2 bases and at J to 0 bases, leaving 19 bases not matched to a gene. The germline V gene has CDR1 SGHTA and CDR2 FQGNSA. Here the CDR3 reads CASSLLGQGGPRVGVSNQPQHF. In nucleotides, the CDR3 is TGTGCCAGCAGCTTACTCGGACAGGGGGGACCGAGGGTTGGGGTTAGCAATCAGCCCCAGCATTTT. Combining the CDR3 with reference TRBV7-2 and TRBJ1-5 gives the whole variable domain GAGVSQSPSNKVTEKGKDVELRCDPISGHTALYWYRQSLGQGLEFLIYFQGNSAPDKSGLPSDRFSAERTGGSVSTLTIQRTQQEDSAVYLCASSLLGQGGPRVGVSNQPQHFGDGTRLSIL.

Only a few counts were recorded for this clonotype. This chain links TRBV11-3 with TRBJ2-1; 9 nucleotides match TRBD1. The CDR3 runs 15 residues. V lost 4 bases, J lost 3 bases, and 4 bases stayed unmatched. Germline CDR1 is SGHNT and CDR2 is YENEEA. The CDR3 region has the DNA TGTGCCAGCAGCTCACAGGGGGCATACTACAATGAGCAGTTCTTC. It yields the protein CASSSQGAYYNEQFF. Full variable domain (rest looked up from reference TRBV11-3 and TRBJ2-1): EAGVVQSPRYKIIEKKQPVAFWCNPISGHNTLYWYLQNLGQGPELLIRYENEEAVDDSQLPKDRFSAERLKGVDSTLKIQPAELGDSAVYLCASSSQGAYYNEQFFGPGTRLTVL.

This clonotype was seen ten or more times. J is TRBJ1-1 and V is TRBV7-2; D is perhaps TRBD1 (6 bases). Trimming left V 4 bases short and J 0 bases short, with 12 bases between. The CDR3 has 15 amino acids. Germline loops: CDR1 SGHTA, CDR2 FQGNSA. CDR3: CASSSTTGVNTEAFF. CDR3 DNA: TGTGCCAGCAGCTCAACGACAGGAGTGAACACTGAAGCTTTCTTT.

The sample holds many counts of this clonotype. The rearrangement joins TRBV7-2 to TRBJ2-1; 8 positions match TRBD2. The CDR3 runs to 16 residues. The ends lost 0 bases at V and 9 bases at J; junction bases unmatched: 10. CDR1 SGHTA and CDR2 FQGNSA come from the germline V gene. The CDR3 coding sequence is TGTGCCAGCAGCTTAGCGCAAACGGGAGGGCATGGTGAGCAGTTCTTC. As protein: CASSLAQTGGHGEQFF.

This clonotype was found many times. The chain carries TRBV7-6 and TRBJ2-2; D gene uncertain. Trimming took 2 bases from V and 4 from J, leaving 8 bases between them. Per the germline V gene, CDR1 is SGHVS and CDR2 is FNYEAQ. CDR3 size: 14 residues. The CDR3 DNA follows: TGTGCCAGCAGCTTATTAACGAGCACCGGGGAGCTGTTTTTT. As protein: CASSLLTSTGELFF.

This clonotype was detected ten times or more. The chain employs TRBV6-6 and TRBJ1-2, with unresolved D. Germline lookup yields CDR1 MNHNY and CDR2 SVGAGI (reference sequence). V shed 4 bases and J shed 4 bases, with 10 bases lying between them. The CDR3 extends over 13 amino acids. In DNA form, the CDR3 reads TGTGCCAGCAGTTCTTGGGAGCGCTATGGCTACACCTTC. Translation: CASSSWERYGYTF.

This clonotype occurred a few times. The V and J genes are TRBV4-2 and TRBJ2-7, with 8 bases fitting TRBD2. V shed 0 bases and J 4 bases; nucleotides not matched to a gene: 2. CDR3 length: 14 residues. Germline values: CDR1 LGHNA, CDR2 YNFKEQ. CDR3 in DNA: TGTGCCAGCAGCCAAGAAAGACTAGCGTACGAGCAGTACTTC. Translated, it gives CASSQERLAYEQYF.

At least ten counts were recorded for this clonotype. The chain recombines TRBV29-1 with TRBJ2-1; 11 bases agree with TRBD2. After removal of 5 bases from V and 6 bases from J, the junction contained 9 bases not matched to a gene. The germline CDR1 and CDR2 sequences are SQVTM and ANQGSEA. The CDR3 loop spans 15 amino acids. CDR3: CSVTKTSGIFNEQFF. The CDR3 coding sequence is TGCAGCGTTACCAAGACTAGCGGGATTTTCAATGAGCAGTTCTTC.

The chain has TRBV12-3 or TRBV12-4 and TRBJ1-2, with D hard to call. The CDR3 has 16 amino acids. Trimming took off 5 bases at V and 5 bases at J, with 21 bases between the two ends. This CDR3 is CASSLYIDGASYGYTF. The CDR3 DNA reads as TGTGCCAGCAGTCTCTACATCGACGGTGCCTCGTATGGCTACACCTTC.

CDR3 region: CASSQTSGTNSPLHF. CDR3 in DNA: TGCGCCAGCAGCCAAACCTCCGGGACCAATTCACCCCTCCACTTT. The chain combines TRBV4-1 with TRBJ1-6, with D perhaps TRBD1 (5 bases). CDR1 MGHRA and CDR2 YSYEKL come from the germline V gene. This CDR3 has 15 residues. V lost 2 bases, J lost 7 bases, and 12 bases lay in between.

This clonotype was observed at least ten times. At one boundary the junction diverges from the germline segment, which might be a read error. V and J are TRBV7-2 and TRBJ2-1; the D is unclear. The CDR3 covers 10 residues. The germline V gene encodes CDR1 SGHTA and CDR2 FQGNSA. Here the CDR3 DNA reads TGTGCCAGCAGCTTAACTTTTCTCGTCTTC. This gives the protein CASSLTFLVF.

This clonotype has a count of ten or more. The chain carries TRBV7-2 and TRBJ2-1; tentatively, D is TRBD2 (5 bases). CDR1 is SGHTA and CDR2 is FQGNSA in the germline V gene. CDR3 size: 14 residues. Trimming stripped 2 bases from V and 9 bases from J, with 14 bases between. CDR3 sequence reads: CASSLPNSVGEQFF. The CDR3 DNA is TGTGCCAGCAGCTTACCCAATAGCGTCGGTGAGCAGTTCTTC.

The rearrangement uses TRBV7-3 and TRBJ2-1; tentatively, D is TRBD2 (7 bases). V was trimmed by 5 bases and J by 3 bases, leaving 20 bases between them. CDR1 is SGHTA, CDR2 FQGTGA, per germline. The CDR3 is 17 amino acids. In nucleotides, the CDR3 is TGTGCCAGCAGCCTCGGTAGGGGAGGGGGAAACTACAATGAGCAGTTCTTC. It specifies CASSLGRGGGNYNEQFF.

In this sample, this clonotype turned up a few times. This chain joins TRBV10-3 and TRBJ2-7; D is unresolved. The CDR3 length is 11 residues. Germline V gene lookup returns CDR1 ENHRY and CDR2 SYGVKD. Trimming cost V 6 bases and J 2 bases, with 5 bases left between them. Written as DNA, the CDR3 is TGTGCCATCAGAGAGGCCTACGAGCAGTACTTC. It translates to CAIREAYEQYF.

This clonotype was detected many times. The chain carries TRBV4-1 and TRBJ2-7; TRBD2 matches 7 bases. Trimming at V came to 2 bases and at J to 2 bases, leaving 6 bases not matched to a gene. In germline, CDR1 is MGHRA, CDR2 YSYEKL. The CDR3 contains 15 residues. CDR3 nucleotide sequence: TGCGCCAGCAGCCAATATAGCGGGCCCGCCTACGAGCAGTACTTC. Translating it yields CASSQYSGPAYEQYF.

V gene TRBV7-2 combines with J gene TRBJ2-1; weak D call: TRBD2 (6 bases). The CDR3 loop spans 13 amino acids. Per germline, CDR1 SGHTA and CDR2 FQGNSA. Trimming left V 1 base short and J 9 bases short, with 10 bases between. In DNA form, the CDR3 reads TGTGCCAGCAGCTTAGGTCCGGGGGTTGAGCAGTTCTTC. The encoded protein is CASSLGPGVEQFF.

This chain joins TRBV18 and TRBJ2-1, with D possibly matching TRBD2 (6 bases). Germline V gene data show CDR1 as KGHSH and CDR2 as LQKENI. The CDR3 extends over 15 amino acids. Deletions cut 1 base from V and 3 bases from J, with 10 bases between. This chain's CDR3 is CASSPLGGGYNEQFF. CDR3 coding DNA: TGTGCCAGCTCACCACTGGGGGGTGGCTACAATGAGCAGTTCTTC.

This clonotype was observed many times. CDR3 loop: CASSVWGAGGLSSYNEQFF. In DNA form, the CDR3 reads TGTGCCAGCAGCGTCTGGGGAGCGGGGGGCCTCTCCTCCTACAATGAGCAGTTCTTC. The chain employs TRBV9 and TRBJ2-1, with 9 bases that match TRBD2. The CDR3 has 19 residues. After removal of 2 bases from V and 0 bases from J, the junction contained 12 bases not matched to a gene. Per germline, CDR1 SGDLS and CDR2 YYNGEE.

The table lists this clonotype with many counts. The chain couples TRBV7-9 to TRBJ1-4; D may be TRBD1 (5 bases). The CDR3 is 16 residues long. Germline-derived CDR1 and CDR2 are SEHNR and FQNEAQ (reference sequence). V was pared by 0 bases and J by 3 bases, with 11 bases between. Here the CDR3 reads CASSLAGSGANEKLFF. The DNA of the CDR3 is TGTGCCAGCAGCTTAGCGGGATCGGGGGCTAATGAAAAACTGTTTTTT.

The V and J genes are TRBV7-2 and TRBJ2-4, with 8 bases identical to TRBD1. The V gene end was trimmed by 5 bases and the J gene end by 6 bases; junction bases not matched to a gene: 6. Germline lookup yields CDR1 SGHTA and CDR2 FQGNSA. The CDR3 covers 14 residues. For the CDR3, the DNA is TGTGCCAGCAGCGTAGGACAGGGCCGAAACATTCAGTACTTC. Protein: CASSVGQGRNIQYF.

This clonotype was seen at least ten times. The chain links TRBV7-3 to TRBJ2-3, with no clear D. Germline CDR1 reads SGHTA; CDR2 reads FQGTGA. This CDR3 is 15 amino acids long. Trimming cost V 0 bases and J 4 bases, with 11 bases left between them. CDR3 sequence (DNA): TGTGCCAGCAGCTTAACTAGGAGCTTAGCAGATACGCAGTATTTT. Its translation: CASSLTRSLADTQYF.

The chain uses TRBV12-3 or TRBV12-4 and TRBJ1-5, with a possible D match to TRBD1 (6 bases). The CDR3 consists of 14 residues. V gave up 3 bases and J gave up 5 bases, with 11 bases separating them. The CDR3 DNA follows: TGTGCCAGCAGTTTTCACAGGGTCGATCAGCCCCAGCATTTT. Amino acid sequence: CASSFHRVDQPQHF.

This clonotype occurred many times. The DNA for the CDR3 is TGTGCCAGCAGCTTAGGTAACAATGAGCAGTTCTTC. Protein: CASSLGNNEQFF. The chain has TRBV7-6 and TRBJ2-1; D gene ambiguous. V was shortened by 1 base and J by 5 bases, with 3 bases between the two germline ends. The CDR3 is 12 amino acids. Germline CDR1 and CDR2: SGHVS and FNYEAQ.

There are many counts of this clonotype. The rearrangement joins TRBV7-9 to TRBJ1-3; no reliable D call. V was clipped by 1 base and J by 0 bases, with 13 bases between them. Germline CDR1 is SEHNR and CDR2 is FQNEAQ (reference sequence). The CDR3 is 17 residues long. DNA of the CDR3: TGTGCCAGCAGCTTAGGACTTACACAACTCTCTGGAAACACCATATATTTT. This codes for CASSLGLTQLSGNTIYF.

The chain combines TRBV27 with TRBJ1-5, with a possible D match to TRBD1 (5 bases). Germline values: CDR1 MNHEY, CDR2 SMNVEV (reference sequence). The CDR3 length is 14 residues. V shed 4 bases and J shed 2 bases, with 9 bases lying between them. The CDR3 here is CASSSGTGNQPQHF. CDR3 sequence (DNA): TGTGCCAGCAGTTCCGGGACTGGCAATCAGCCCCAGCATTTT.

At least ten counts were recorded for this clonotype. The rearrangement joins TRBV7-2 to TRBJ2-2; D might be TRBD1 (7 bases). Trimming cost V 1 base and J 5 bases, with 26 bases left between them. Germline V lookup: CDR1 SGHTA, CDR2 FQGNSA. This CDR3 is 20 amino acids long. The DNA of the CDR3 is TGTGCCAGCAGCTTAGAGCAAAGGGGGCGACTAGGTTGGAAAACCGGGGAGCTGTTTTTT. Translated, it gives CASSLEQRGRLGWKTGELFF.

This clonotype was recorded at least ten times. V gene TRBV28 combines with J gene TRBJ1-4; 10 positions match TRBD1. This CDR3 is 15 amino acids long. The germline CDR1 and CDR2 sequences are MDHEN and SYDVKM. J lost 7 bases, V lost 4 bases, and 6 bases had no gene match. The CDR3 loop is CASSYRQGASEKLFF. CDR3 nucleotides: TGTGCCAGCAGTTACAGACAGGGGGCGAGTGAAAAACTGTTTTTT.

Details on this clonotype: A much larger clone sits a single nucleotide away, making a read error possible. This sequence joins TRBV6-2 or TRBV6-3 and TRBJ2-6, with D perhaps TRBD2 (6 bases). This CDR3 region has 16 residues. From germline, CDR1 is MNHEY and CDR2 SVGEGT. The CDR3 coding sequence is TGTGCCGGCAGCCCGGGGGTGGGGTTTGGGGCCAACGTCCTGACTTTC. It codes for CAGSPGVGFGANVLTF.

This clonotype came up many times. The gene calls are TRBV20-1 and TRBJ1-2, with D maybe TRBD1 (5 bases). There are 12 residues in the CDR3. The germline V and J ends were trimmed by 3 bases and 7 bases, with 12 bases remaining between them. The germline CDR1 and CDR2 sequences are DFQATT and SNEGSKA (reference sequence). This CDR3 is CSARRDPSGYTF. The CDR3 nucleotides are TGCAGTGCTAGGAGGGACCCCTCTGGCTACACCTTC.

The chain combines TRBV14 with TRBJ1-5; TRBD1 is a possible D gene (5 bases). This CDR3 comprises 13 residues. Germline-derived CDR1 and CDR2 are SGHDN and FVKESK. Trimming cost V 3 bases and J 4 bases, with 7 bases left between them. The CDR3 spells CASSQQGNQPQHF. The CDR3 coding sequence is TGTGCCAGCAGCCAGCAGGGAAATCAGCCCCAGCATTTT.